The 5 T cell receptor beta chains in this list originate from one sample, sequenced in a study of Graves' ophthalmopathy and Graves' hyperthyroidism (dated by TCRdb to between 2018 and 2020). Sequenced using an Illumina HiSeq 2000. TCR beta CDR3 regions were amplified from RNA transcripts for repertoire sequencing. The first round was an RT-PCR using HTBI primers with the Qiagen OneStep RT-PCR kit, and this first round was followed by a second-round multiplex PCR, then size selection and purification. TCRdb ran its own pipeline on the public reads, namely fastp trimming at Q25 and MiXCR clone calling, and kept in-frame beta chains. Every entry covers one CDR3 protein and lists the most common genes and DNA from its rows. The sample has about 620,000 distinct CDR3 sequences on record, approximately 22% of them singletons. Clones ranked in the top ten supply about 6.6% of the sample. The sequencing sample was made of peripheral blood. The receptors come from a woman between 18 and 29 years old with stable Graves' hyperthyroidism. Some clones in this sample may be carry-over from other donors' samples. Donor details come from another sample of the same person, matched by shared clones.

The J gene is TRBJ1-5, the V gene TRBV4-1; D unclear. Germline V gene sequence: CDR1 MGHRA, CDR2 YSYEKL. Trimming pared 0 bases from V and 3 bases from J, leaving 6 bases between. The CDR3 runs 14 residues. The CDR3, as DNA: TGCGCCAGCAGCCAAGAGATCGTCAATCAGCCCCAGCATTTT. Amino acid sequence: CASSQEIVNQPQHF.

The CDR3: CASSVTRTYEQYF. The CDR3 coding sequence is TGTGCCAGCAGCGTGACTAGGACCTACGAGCAGTACTTC. The rearrangement links TRBV2 to TRBJ2-7; possibly TRBD2 for D (6 bases). The CDR3 is 13 amino acids. The V end lost 6 bases, the J end lost 2 bases, and 11 bases lay between the germline ends. Germline CDR1 SNHLY, CDR2 FYNNEI.

This clonotype was seen ten or more times. The chain uses TRBV6-5 and TRBJ1-2; 9 positions agree with TRBD1. CDR3 length: 16 residues. V shed 4 bases and J 6 bases; nucleotides not matched to a gene: 12. Germline CDR1 is MNHEY and CDR2 is SVGAGI. The CDR3 spells CASSFQPRDRAHGYTF. CDR3 DNA: TGTGCCAGCAGTTTTCAACCCCGGGACAGGGCCCATGGCTACACCTTC.

This clonotype came up many times. The chain uses TRBV15 and TRBJ2-5; D assignment may be TRBD1 or TRBD2 (5 bases each). Trimming took off 0 bases at V and 3 bases at J, with 8 bases between the two ends. From germline, CDR1 is LNHNV and CDR2 YYDKDF (reference sequence). The CDR3 contains 14 residues. The CDR3 region is CATSRDRGEETQYF. In DNA form, the CDR3 reads TGTGCCACCAGCAGAGATAGAGGGGAAGAGACCCAGTACTTC.

V usage is TRBV10-3 and J usage is TRBJ1-1; 7 nucleotides match TRBD1. V lost 6 bases and J lost 0; bases outside the gene matches: 7. This CDR3 region has 15 residues. The V gene's germline CDR1 is ENHRY and CDR2 SYGVKD. The CDR3 DNA follows: TGTGCCATCAGGCCCGGACAGGACCTGAACACTGAAGCTTTCTTT. Translation: CAIRPGQDLNTEAFF.